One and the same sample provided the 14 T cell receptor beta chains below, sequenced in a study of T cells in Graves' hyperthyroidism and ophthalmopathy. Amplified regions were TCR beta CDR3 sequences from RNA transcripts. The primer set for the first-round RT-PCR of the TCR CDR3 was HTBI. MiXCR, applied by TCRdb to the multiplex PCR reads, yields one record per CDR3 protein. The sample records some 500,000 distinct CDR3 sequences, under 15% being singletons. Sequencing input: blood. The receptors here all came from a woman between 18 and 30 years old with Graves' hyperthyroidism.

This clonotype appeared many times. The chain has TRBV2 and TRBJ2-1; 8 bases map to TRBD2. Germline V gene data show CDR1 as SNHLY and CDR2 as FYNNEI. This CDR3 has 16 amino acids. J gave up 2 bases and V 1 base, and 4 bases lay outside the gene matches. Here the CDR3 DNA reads TGTGCCAGCAGTGAAGAACCAGCGGGAGCCTACAATGAGCAGTTCTTC. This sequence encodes CASSEEPAGAYNEQFF. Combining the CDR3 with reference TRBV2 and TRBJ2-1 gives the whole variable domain EPEVTQTPSHQVTQMGQEVILRCVPISNHLYFYWYRQILGQKVEFLVSFYNNEISEKSEIFDDQFSVERPDGSNFTLKIRSTKLEDSAMYFCASSEEPAGAYNEQFFGPGTRLTVL.

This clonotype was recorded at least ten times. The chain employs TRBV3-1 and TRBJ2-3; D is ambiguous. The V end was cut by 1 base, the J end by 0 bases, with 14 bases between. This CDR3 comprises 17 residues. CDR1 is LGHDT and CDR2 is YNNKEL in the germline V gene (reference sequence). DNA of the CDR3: TGTGCCAGCAGCCAAGTGGGCGGCCGGTCGAGCACAGATACGCAGTATTTT. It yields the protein CASSQVGGRSSTDTQYF.

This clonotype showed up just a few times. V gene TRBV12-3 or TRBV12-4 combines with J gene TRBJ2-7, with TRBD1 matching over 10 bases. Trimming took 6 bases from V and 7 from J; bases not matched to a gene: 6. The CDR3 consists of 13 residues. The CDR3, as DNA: TGTGCCAGCAGCCCGGACAGGGGGTGGGAGCAGTACTTC. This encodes CASSPDRGWEQYF.

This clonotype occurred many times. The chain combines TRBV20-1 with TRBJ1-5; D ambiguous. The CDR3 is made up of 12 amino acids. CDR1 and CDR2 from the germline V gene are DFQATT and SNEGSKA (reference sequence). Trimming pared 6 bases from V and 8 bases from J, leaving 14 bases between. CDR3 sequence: CSAWTPGKPQHF. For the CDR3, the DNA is TGCAGTGCCTGGACCCCTGGGAAGCCCCAGCATTTT.

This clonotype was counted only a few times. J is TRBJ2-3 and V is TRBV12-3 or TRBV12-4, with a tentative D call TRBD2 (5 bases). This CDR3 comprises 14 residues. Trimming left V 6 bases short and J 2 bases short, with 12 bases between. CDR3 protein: CASSPQRYTDTQYF. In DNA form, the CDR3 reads TGTGCCAGCAGCCCCCAGCGGTACACAGATACGCAGTATTTT.

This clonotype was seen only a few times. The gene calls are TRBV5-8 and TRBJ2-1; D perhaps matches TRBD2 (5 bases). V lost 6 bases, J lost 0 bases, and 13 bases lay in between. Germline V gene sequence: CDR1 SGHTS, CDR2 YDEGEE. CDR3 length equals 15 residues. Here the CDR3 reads CASTTKAASYNEQFF. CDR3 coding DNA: TGTGCCAGCACCACTAAAGCGGCCTCCTACAATGAGCAGTTCTTC.

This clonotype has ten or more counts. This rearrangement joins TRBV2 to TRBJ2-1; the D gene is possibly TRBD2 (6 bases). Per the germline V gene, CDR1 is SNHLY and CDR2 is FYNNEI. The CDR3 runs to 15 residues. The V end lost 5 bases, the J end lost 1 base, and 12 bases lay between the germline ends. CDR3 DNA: TGTGCCAGCAGTTCCCGGGAGATGTCCTACAATGAGCAGTTCTTC. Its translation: CASSSREMSYNEQFF.

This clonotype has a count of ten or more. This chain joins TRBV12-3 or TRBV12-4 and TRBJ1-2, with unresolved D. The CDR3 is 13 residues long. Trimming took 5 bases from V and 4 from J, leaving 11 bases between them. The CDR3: CASSARASYGYTF. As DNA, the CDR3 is TGTGCCAGCAGTGCCCGGGCCTCCTATGGCTACACCTTC.

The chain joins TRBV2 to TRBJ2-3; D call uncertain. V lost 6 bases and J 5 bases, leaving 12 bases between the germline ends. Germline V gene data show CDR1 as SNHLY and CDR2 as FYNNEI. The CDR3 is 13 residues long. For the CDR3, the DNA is TGTGCCAGCAGGTACCGATCAGGAGATACGCAGTATTTT. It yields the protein CASRYRSGDTQYF.

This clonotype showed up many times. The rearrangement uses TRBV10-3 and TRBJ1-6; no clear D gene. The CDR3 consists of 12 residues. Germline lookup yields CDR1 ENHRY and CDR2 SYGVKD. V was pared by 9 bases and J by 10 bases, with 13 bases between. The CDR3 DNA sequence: TGTGCCATACCGGCCCCCGGCTCACCCCTCCACTTT. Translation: CAIPAPGSPLHF.

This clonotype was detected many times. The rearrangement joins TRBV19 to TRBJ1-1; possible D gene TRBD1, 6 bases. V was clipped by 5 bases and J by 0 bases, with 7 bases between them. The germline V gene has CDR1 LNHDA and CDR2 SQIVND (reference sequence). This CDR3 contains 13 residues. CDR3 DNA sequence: TGTGCCAGTAGTGGGACAATGAACACTGAAGCTTTCTTT. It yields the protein CASSGTMNTEAFF.

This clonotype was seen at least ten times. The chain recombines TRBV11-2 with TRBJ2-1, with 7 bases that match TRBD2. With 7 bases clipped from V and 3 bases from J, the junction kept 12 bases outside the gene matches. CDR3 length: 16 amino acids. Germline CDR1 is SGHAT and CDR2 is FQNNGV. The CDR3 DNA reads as TGTGCCAGCACCTTTGGGGCGTGGGAGGGCTACAATGAGCAGTTCTTC. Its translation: CASTFGAWEGYNEQFF.

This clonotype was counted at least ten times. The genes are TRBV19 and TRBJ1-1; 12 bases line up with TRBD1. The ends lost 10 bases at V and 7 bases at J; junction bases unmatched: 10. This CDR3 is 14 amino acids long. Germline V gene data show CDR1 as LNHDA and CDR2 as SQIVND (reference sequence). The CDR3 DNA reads TGTGCCACAACGCCGGGACAGGGGGCCGTTGAAGCTTTCTTT. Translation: CATTPGQGAVEAFF.

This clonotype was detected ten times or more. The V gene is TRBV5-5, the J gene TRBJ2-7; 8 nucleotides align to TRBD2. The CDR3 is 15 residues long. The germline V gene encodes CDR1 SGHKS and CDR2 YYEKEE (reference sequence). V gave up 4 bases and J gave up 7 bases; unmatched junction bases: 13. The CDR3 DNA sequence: TGTGCCAGCAGCCAGGGTACTAGCGGTCCTCTGGAGCAGTACTTC. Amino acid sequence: CASSQGTSGPLEQYF.